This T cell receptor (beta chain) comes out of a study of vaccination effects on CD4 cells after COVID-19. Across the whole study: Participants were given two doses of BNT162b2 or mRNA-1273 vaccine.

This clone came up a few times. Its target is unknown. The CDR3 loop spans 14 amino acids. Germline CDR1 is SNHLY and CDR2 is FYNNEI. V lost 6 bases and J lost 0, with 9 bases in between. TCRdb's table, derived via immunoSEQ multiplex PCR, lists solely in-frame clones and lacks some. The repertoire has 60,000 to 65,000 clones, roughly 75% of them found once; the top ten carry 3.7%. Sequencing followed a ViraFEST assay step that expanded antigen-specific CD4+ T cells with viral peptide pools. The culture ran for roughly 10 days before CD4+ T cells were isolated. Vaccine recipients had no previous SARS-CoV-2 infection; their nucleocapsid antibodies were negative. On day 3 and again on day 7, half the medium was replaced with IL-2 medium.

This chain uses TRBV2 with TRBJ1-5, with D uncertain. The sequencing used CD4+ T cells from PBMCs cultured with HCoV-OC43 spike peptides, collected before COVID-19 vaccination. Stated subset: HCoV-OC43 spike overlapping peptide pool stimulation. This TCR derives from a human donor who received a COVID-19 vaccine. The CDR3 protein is CASSNVGSNQPQHF. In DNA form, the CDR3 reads TGTGCCAGCAGCAACGTTGGTAGCAATCAGCCCCAGCATTTT.